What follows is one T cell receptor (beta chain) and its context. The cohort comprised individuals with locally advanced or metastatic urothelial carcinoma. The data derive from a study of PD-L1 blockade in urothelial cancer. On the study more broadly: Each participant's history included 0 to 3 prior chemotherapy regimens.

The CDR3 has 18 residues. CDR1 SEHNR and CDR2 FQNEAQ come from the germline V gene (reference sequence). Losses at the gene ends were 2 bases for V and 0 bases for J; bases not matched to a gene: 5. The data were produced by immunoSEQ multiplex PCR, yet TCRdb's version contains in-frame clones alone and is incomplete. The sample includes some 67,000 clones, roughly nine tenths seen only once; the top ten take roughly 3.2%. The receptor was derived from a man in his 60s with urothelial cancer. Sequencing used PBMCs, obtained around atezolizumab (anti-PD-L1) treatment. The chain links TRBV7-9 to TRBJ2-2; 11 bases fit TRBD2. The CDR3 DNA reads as TGTGCCAGCAGCTTAACTAGCGGGAGCCTCGCGAACACCGGGGAGCTGTTTTTT. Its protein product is CASSLTSGSLANTGELFF.